This TCR beta chain comes out of a study of cytomegalovirus exposure and HLA in healthy donors. Study results and limitations: Reportedly, cytomegalovirus status was diagnosed with high sensitivity and specificity. A later analysis found first-cohort TCR clusters tended to co-occur in the 130 or so validation repertoires. Most TCR sequences were seen very rarely across donors, but some public TCRs occurred in many. In vitro work confirmed that three CMV-associated chains recognize CMV antigens.

In germline, CDR1 is SEHNR, CDR2 FQNEAQ (reference sequence). The CDR3 contains 12 residues. V lost 9 bases to trimming and J lost 5 bases; unmatched junction nucleotides: 5. Comments on this clone: Its antigen is not identified.

The table came from immunoSEQ multiplex PCR; TCRdb's copy has only in-frame clones and leaves some out. The sample records hundreds of thousands of clones, 80% to 95% being singletons. Sequences were obtained from PBMCs. This rearrangement joins TRBV7-9 to TRBJ2-3; TRBD1 aligns across 7 bases. This receptor was identified in a woman in her 30s in good health and CMV-seronegative. DNA for the CDR3: TGTGCCAGTGGACAGGTCAAAGATACGCAGTATTTT. This translates into CASGQVKDTQYF.